The 27 T cell receptor beta chains below come from one sample, sequenced in a study of cytomegalovirus exposure and HLA in healthy donors. PCR primers comprised 60 Vbeta and 13 Jbeta primers. Assay used: immunoSEQ multiplex PCR; TCRdb lists only in-frame clones, some missing. This sample has 98,000 or so clones, with around 77% found just once. The specimen was PBMCs. The receptors here all came from a female donor in good health and CMV-seronegative.

This clone was found once. This chain connects TRBV5-1 to TRBJ1-3, with unresolved D. V was cut by 0 bases and J by 3 bases, with 7 bases left in between. The CDR3 totals 14 residues. The V gene's germline CDR1 is SGHRS and CDR2 YFSETQ. CDR3 in amino acids: CASSLGSLGNTIYF. CDR3 in DNA: TGCGCCAGCAGCTTGGGTTCTCTTGGAAACACCATATATTTT. Full variable domain (rest looked up from reference TRBV5-1 and TRBJ1-3): KAGVTQTPRYLIKTRGQQVTLSCSPISGHRSVSWYQQTPGQGLQFLFEYFSETQRNKGNFPGRFSGRQFSNSRSEMNVSTLELGDSALYLCASSLGSLGNTIYFGEGSWLTVV.

The rearrangement links TRBV18 to TRBJ2-2, with 9 bases identical to TRBD2. Trimming took 0 bases from V and 6 from J; bases not matched to a gene: 2. CDR3 size: 15 residues. Germline CDR1 and CDR2: KGHSH and LQKENI. The CDR3 DNA is TGTGCCAGCTCACCACCGGGACTAGCTGCCGGGGAGCTGTTTTTT. Protein sequence: CASSPPGLAAGELFF.

This clone was found once. CDR3 in amino acids: CASSLELAATDTQYF. CDR3 bases: TGTGCCAGCAGCTTGGAACTAGCGGCCACAGATACGCAGTATTTT. The chain couples TRBV5-4 to TRBJ2-3, with 8 bases lining up with TRBD2. Germline CDR1 reads SGHNT; CDR2 reads YYREEE (reference sequence). J was trimmed by 2 bases and V by 0 bases; bases with no gene match: 2. CDR3 length: 15 residues.

This clone was counted a few times. The chain employs TRBV15 and TRBJ2-7; D is perhaps TRBD2 (6 bases). With 0 bases removed from V and 1 base from J, the gap between germline ends came to 13 bases. This CDR3 is built from 16 residues. Germline V gene data show CDR1 as LNHNV and CDR2 as YYDKDF (reference sequence). The CDR3 DNA sequence: TGTGCCACCAGCAGAGATTTGGCTGGACTATCCTACGAGCAGTACTTC. Protein sequence: CATSRDLAGLSYEQYF.

The J gene is TRBJ2-7, the V gene TRBV7-2; D unclear. Germline values: CDR1 SGHTA, CDR2 FQGNSA. This CDR3 has 13 residues. Trimming removed 5 bases at V and 7 bases at J, with 15 bases between. CDR3 residues: CASSPEYYAEQYF. CDR3 coding DNA: TGTGCCAGCAGCCCAGAGTACTACGCGGAGCAGTACTTC.

As for this clone: This sample also contains other DNA sequences that code for the same CDR3. This chain connects TRBV18 to TRBJ2-7; D call uncertain. Deletions cut 2 bases from V and 3 bases from J, with 5 bases between. Per the germline V gene, CDR1 is KGHSH and CDR2 is LQKENI. The CDR3 has 12 residues. CDR3 bases: TGTGCCAGCTCACCAGGTAGCTACGAGCAGTACTTC. This translates into CASSPGSYEQYF.

This clone was detected only a few times. CDR3 in amino acids: CAIGGLGTEAFF. In DNA form, the CDR3 reads TGTGCCATCGGCGGGCTGGGCACTGAAGCTTTCTTT. This chain uses TRBV10-3 with TRBJ1-1; no reliable D call. Trimming removed 8 bases at V and 4 bases at J, with 11 bases between. Germline lookup yields CDR1 ENHRY and CDR2 SYGVKD. The CDR3 totals 12 residues.

This clone was seen a few times. This sequence joins TRBV19 and TRBJ1-4; no reliable D call. V was cut by 5 bases and J by 5 bases, with 3 bases left in between. Germline V gives CDR1 LNHDA, CDR2 SQIVND (reference sequence). CDR3 size: 11 residues. The CDR3 region is CASSLNEKLFF. The DNA of the CDR3 is TGTGCCAGTAGTCTAAATGAAAAACTGTTTTTT.

Notes on this clone: Other DNA sequences of this sample code for an identical CDR3. This chain uses TRBV5-4 with TRBJ2-3, with D perhaps TRBD2 (6 bases). CDR3 length: 14 residues. In germline, CDR1 is SGHNT, CDR2 YYREEE (reference sequence). With 0 bases removed from V and 5 bases from J, the gap between germline ends came to 10 bases. In DNA, the CDR3 is TGTGCCAGCAGCTTGGGGCAGGGAGGAGATACGCAGTATTTT. This codes for CASSLGQGGDTQYF.

In DNA form, the CDR3 reads TGTGCCAGCAGTTGGAGCGGGGGGGCAAGAGATACGCAGTATTTT. This translates into CASSWSGGARDTQYF. This chain connects TRBV27 to TRBJ2-3, with 10 bases identical to TRBD2. Trimming removed 4 bases from V and 5 bases from J; junction bases left unmatched: 6. The CDR3 extends over 15 amino acids. Germline V CDR1 and CDR2: MNHEY, SMNVEV (reference sequence).

This chain uses TRBV5-1 with TRBJ1-5; TRBD1 agrees at 9 bases. CDR3 length: 14 residues. Per germline, CDR1 SGHRS and CDR2 YFSETQ. The V and J ends lost 1 base and 6 bases, in that order; junction bases with no gene match: 2. Here the CDR3 DNA reads TGCGCCAGCAGCTTGACAGGGGGCGGTCAGCCCCAGCATTTT. Protein: CASSLTGGGQPQHF.

The chain is built from TRBV15 and TRBJ2-1; D call uncertain. The germline V gene has CDR1 LNHNV and CDR2 YYDKDF (reference sequence). The V and J ends lost 0 bases and 6 bases respectively, with 9 bases between them. CDR3 size: 14 residues. CDR3 DNA sequence: TGTGCCACCAGCAGAGAGAGTACGGGCAATGAGCAGTTCTTC. This translates into CATSRESTGNEQFF.

CDR3 protein: CASSADRAPNQPQHF. The CDR3, as DNA: TGTGCCAGCAGCGCTGACAGGGCCCCCAATCAGCCCCAGCATTTT. The rearrangement links TRBV5-4 to TRBJ1-5; 7 nucleotides agree with TRBD1. With 4 bases clipped from V and 3 bases from J, the junction kept 7 bases outside the gene matches. The CDR3 spans 15 residues. The germline gives CDR1 SGHNT, CDR2 YYREEE (reference sequence).

A note on this clone: At one of its ends the junction is not consistent with the germline gene, which may arise from a read error. J is TRBJ1-6 and V is TRBV7-9, with TRBD1 identical over 7 bases. Germline CDR1 and CDR2: SEHNR and FQNEAQ (reference sequence). The length of the CDR3 is 15 residues. The CDR3 DNA is TGTTCCAGCAGCTTAGAAGGGGGCGTGGGATCACCCCTCCACTTT. Encoded protein: CSSSLEGGVGSPLHF.

The V and J genes are TRBV4-3 and TRBJ1-2; TRBD1 aligns across 12 bases. Losses at the gene ends were 3 bases for V and 5 bases for J; bases not matched to a gene: 7. The CDR3 length is 16 residues. CDR1 and CDR2 (germline): LGHNA, YSLEER. Here the CDR3 DNA reads TGCGCCAGCAGCCACGAGGGACAGGGGGCGCGGTATGGCTACACCTTC. Protein sequence: CASSHEGQGARYGYTF.

This clone was detected only a few times. The chain has TRBV2 and TRBJ1-4, with D possibly TRBD1 on 5 matching bases. Per germline, CDR1 SNHLY and CDR2 FYNNEI. The CDR3 consists of 15 residues. V lost 7 bases to trimming and J lost 0 bases, with 12 bases between them. In DNA form, the CDR3 reads TGTGCCAGCACTTATGACAGAGCAACTAATGAAAAACTGTTTTTT. Encoded protein: CASTYDRATNEKLFF.

CDR3 in amino acids: CASSPGLALSTDTQYF. CDR3 in DNA: TGTGCCAGCAGCCCCGGACTAGCGCTTAGCACAGATACGCAGTATTTT. V usage is TRBV13 and J usage is TRBJ2-3; 9 nucleotides align to TRBD2. Germline V gene sequence: CDR1 PRHDT, CDR2 FYEKMQ (reference sequence). The CDR3 extends over 16 amino acids. The V segment lost 5 bases and the J segment 0 bases; nucleotides outside the gene matches: 6.

V gene TRBV28 combines with J gene TRBJ1-1; the match to TRBD1 covers 9 bases. The CDR3 is 15 amino acids. In germline, CDR1 is MDHEN, CDR2 SYDVKM. V was pared by 5 bases and J by 1 base, with 5 bases of the junction left unmatched. DNA for the CDR3: TGTGCCAGCAGTAAACCGGGACAGGGGAACACTGAAGCTTTCTTT. Translating gives CASSKPGQGNTEAFF.

The chain recombines TRBV6-6 with TRBJ1-1, with TRBD1 identical over 8 bases. V shed 2 bases, J shed 1 base, and the junction held 3 bases outside the gene matches. Germline V gives CDR1 MNHNY, CDR2 SVGAGI (reference sequence). The CDR3 consists of 15 residues. The CDR3 DNA reads as TGTGCCAGCAGTTACCCCGACAGGGGGAACACTGAAGCTTTCTTT. It translates to CASSYPDRGNTEAFF.

V is TRBV4-1 and J is TRBJ1-4, with a tentative D call TRBD1 (5 bases). With 0 bases removed from V and 6 bases from J, the gap between germline ends came to 14 bases. Germline loops: CDR1 MGHRA, CDR2 YSYEKL. The CDR3 has 16 residues. The CDR3 spells CASSQDKRGSDEKLFF. CDR3 coding DNA: TGCGCCAGCAGCCAAGATAAGCGGGGGTCGGATGAAAAACTGTTTTTT.

The chain joins TRBV9 to TRBJ1-1; D call uncertain. CDR1 is SGDLS, CDR2 YYNGEE, per germline. Between the trimmed V and J ends, which lost 3 bases and 6 bases, there was a span of 9 bases. The CDR3 is made up of 12 amino acids. The CDR3 DNA reads TGTGCCAGCAGCGCCCCGAGCGCTGAAGCTTTCTTT. This gives the protein CASSAPSAEAFF.

This clone has just a few counts. Here the CDR3 DNA reads TGCGCCAGCAGCCTCCTCGCGGGGGTCTACGAGCAGTACTTC. Translating gives CASSLLAGVYEQYF. The V gene is TRBV4-1, the J gene TRBJ2-7; TRBD2 agrees at 7 bases. CDR1 is MGHRA and CDR2 is YSYEKL in the germline V gene. V lost 4 bases, J lost 3 bases, and 6 bases stayed unmatched. This CDR3 is built from 14 residues.

V is TRBV21-1 and J is TRBJ1-5; no check of the table's D call, TRBD1, against the DNA was made. TRBV21-1 is flagged as a pseudogene. The CDR3 has 18 residues. The CDR3 coding sequence is TGTGCCAGCTCGTATGAAACAACAGGATCCTATAGCAATCAGCCCCAGCATTTT. This codes for CASSYETTGSYSNQPQHF.

The chain has TRBV2 and TRBJ1-5, with D unresolved. This CDR3 region has 14 residues. Deletions cut 6 bases from V and 4 bases from J, with 13 bases between. In germline, CDR1 is SNHLY, CDR2 FYNNEI. The CDR3 reads CASRALSRNQPQHF. The CDR3 DNA is TGTGCCAGCAGAGCGCTTAGTCGAAATCAGCCCCAGCATTTT.

This clone was counted a few times. The gene calls are TRBV14 and TRBJ1-6; D is uncertain. The germline V and J ends were trimmed by 1 base and 7 bases, with 5 bases remaining between them. This CDR3 has 13 residues. In germline, CDR1 is SGHDN, CDR2 FVKESK. Here the CDR3 reads CASSQALNSPLHF. In DNA form, the CDR3 reads TGTGCCAGCAGCCAAGCCTTGAATTCACCCCTCCACTTT.

This sequence joins TRBV19 and TRBJ1-1, with 7 positions matching TRBD1. The CDR3 covers 16 residues. Germline-derived CDR1 and CDR2 are LNHDA and SQIVND (reference sequence). V shed 6 bases, J shed 4 bases, and the junction held 14 bases outside the gene matches. The CDR3 sequence is CASRGTDLRGSTEAFF. CDR3 sequence (DNA): TGTGCCAGTAGGGGGACCGATCTCAGGGGGAGCACTGAAGCTTTCTTT.

The chain is built from TRBV5-6 and TRBJ2-1; TRBD2 aligns across 9 bases. Losses at the gene ends were 0 bases for V and 5 bases for J; bases not matched to a gene: 0. The CDR3 runs 14 residues. CDR1 SGHDT and CDR2 YYEEEE come from the germline V gene. The CDR3 loop is CASSLGGGDNEQFF. CDR3 nucleotide sequence: TGTGCCAGCAGCTTGGGCGGGGGGGACAATGAGCAGTTCTTC. The full variable domain, in which reference TRBV5-6 and TRBJ2-1 provide the parts outside the CDR3, is DAGVTQSPTHLIKTRGQQVTLRCSPKSGHDTVSWYQQALGQGPQFIFQYYEEEERQRGNFPDRFSGHQFPNYSSELNVNALLLGDSALYLCASSLGGGDNEQFFGPGTRLTVL.